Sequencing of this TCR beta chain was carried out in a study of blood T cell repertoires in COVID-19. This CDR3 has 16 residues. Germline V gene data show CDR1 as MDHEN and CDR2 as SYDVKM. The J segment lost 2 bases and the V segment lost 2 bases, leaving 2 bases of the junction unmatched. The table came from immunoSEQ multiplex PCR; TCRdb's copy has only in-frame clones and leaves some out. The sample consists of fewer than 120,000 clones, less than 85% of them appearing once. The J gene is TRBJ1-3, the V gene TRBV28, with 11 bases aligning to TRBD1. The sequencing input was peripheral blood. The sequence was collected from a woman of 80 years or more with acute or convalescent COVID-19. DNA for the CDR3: TGTGCCAGCAGTTTAGGGGGACAGGGGGCTGGAAACACCATATATTTT. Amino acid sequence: CASSLGGQGAGNTIYF.